This entry lists 26 T cell receptor beta chains sequenced from one sample in a study of blood T cell repertoires in COVID-19. Generated by immunoSEQ multiplex PCR, the TCRdb table keeps only in-frame clones and is missing some. This sample has 200,000 to 300,000 clones, with 75% to 90% found just once. Sequencing input: peripheral blood. The receptors were gathered from a woman aged 40 to 50 who had recovered from COVID-19.

V and J are TRBV10-1 and TRBJ2-2; 8 bases agree with TRBD2. CDR1 and CDR2 (germline): WNHNN, SYGVQD (reference sequence). The CDR3 has 16 amino acids. Losses at the gene ends were 2 bases for V and 4 bases for J; bases not matched to a gene: 6. CDR3 sequence: CASSEVRGGVTGELFF. CDR3 nucleotide sequence: TGCGCCAGCAGTGAGGTTCGGGGGGGCGTCACCGGGGAGCTGTTTTTT.

The chain carries TRBV12-5 and TRBJ2-3; 7 bases fit TRBD1. V was pared by 9 bases and J by 2 bases, with 11 bases of the junction left unmatched. The CDR3 runs 15 residues. Germline CDR1 is LGHNT and CDR2 is FRNRAP. CDR3 sequence (DNA): TGTGCTAGCAGACCCGACAGGGAAACCACAGATACGCAGTATTTT. Residues: CASRPDRETTDTQYF.

In regard to this clone: An end of the junction differs from the germline gene, which may be a read error. The J gene is TRBJ1-1, the V gene TRBV9; 10 bases map to TRBD1. This CDR3 region has 14 residues. CDR1 is SGDLS and CDR2 is YYNGEE in the germline V gene. The CDR3 spells CASSVGQGAADAFF. The CDR3, as DNA: TGTGCCAGCAGCGTAGGACAGGGGGCCGCTGATGCTTTCTTT. Complete variable domain (other parts from reference TRBV9 and TRBJ1-1): DSGVTQTPKHLITATGQRVTLRCSPRSGDLSVYWYQQSLDQGLQFLIQYYNGEERAKGNILERFSAQQFPDLHSELNLSSLELGDSALYFCASSVGQGAADAFFGQGTRLTVV.

The chain uses TRBV5-4 and TRBJ1-3, with TRBD1 as a possible D gene (6 bases). This CDR3 contains 18 residues. CDR1 is SGHNT and CDR2 is YYREEE in the germline V gene (reference sequence). V lost 0 bases to trimming and J lost 6 bases, with 22 bases between them. In nucleotides, the CDR3 is TGTGCCAGCAGCTTGGATATTCCGGGACATCCGAAGAAAAACACCATATATTTT. This translates into CASSLDIPGHPKKNTIYF.

Here the CDR3 DNA reads TGTGCCAGCAGCTTAGGCCGACAGGAGTATAGCGAGCAGTACTTC. As protein: CASSLGRQEYSEQYF. The chain is built from TRBV7-2 and TRBJ2-7; a possible D gene is TRBD1 (6 bases). The V and J ends lost 1 base and 6 bases respectively, with 16 bases between them. The CDR3 contains 15 residues. CDR1 is SGHTA, CDR2 FQGNSA, per germline.

On this clone itself: One end of the junction varies from germline; a read error may be responsible. The V and J genes are TRBV19 and TRBJ1-1; TRBD1 aligns across 7 bases. The CDR3 has 13 residues. Per the germline V gene, CDR1 is LNHDA and CDR2 is SQIVND (reference sequence). DNA of the CDR3: TGTGCCAGTAGGACAGGGCCCGGCACTCAAGCTTTCTTT. As protein: CASRTGPGTQAFF.

This clone came up once. The CDR3 reads CASSRGQDNYGYTF. The CDR3 DNA follows: TGTGCCAGCAGCCGGGGACAGGATAACTATGGCTACACCTTC. The V gene is TRBV7-2, the J gene TRBJ1-2, with 8 positions matching TRBD1. The CDR3 contains 14 residues. V lost 5 bases and J lost 1; bases outside the gene matches: 3. CDR1 is SGHTA and CDR2 is FQGNSA in the germline V gene.

V is TRBV5-4 and J is TRBJ2-7, with 7 bases matching TRBD2. Per germline, CDR1 SGHNT and CDR2 YYREEE (reference sequence). There are 15 residues in the CDR3. V lost 4 bases to trimming and J lost 3 bases; unmatched junction nucleotides: 10. The CDR3 region has the DNA TGTGCCAGCAGCCCCCGGGCGGGGGACCGCTACGAGCAGTACTTC. It translates to CASSPRAGDRYEQYF.

This chain joins TRBV18 and TRBJ1-5; 11 bases map to TRBD1. V was pared by 0 bases and J by 6 bases, with 1 base of the junction left unmatched. This CDR3 region has 15 residues. Per the germline V gene, CDR1 is KGHSH and CDR2 is LQKENI. The CDR3 sequence: CASSPPGQGVQPQHF. DNA of the CDR3: TGTGCCAGCTCACCACCGGGACAGGGGGTTCAGCCCCAGCATTTT.

This rearrangement joins TRBV5-1 to TRBJ1-2; 7 nucleotides line up with TRBD1. The V gene's germline CDR1 is SGHRS and CDR2 YFSETQ. V lost 0 bases to trimming and J lost 8 bases; unmatched junction nucleotides: 10. The CDR3 consists of 15 residues. The CDR3 reads CASSLEGARPGGYTF. Here the CDR3 DNA reads TGCGCCAGCAGCTTGGAGGGGGCTAGGCCGGGAGGCTACACCTTC.

The chain carries TRBV7-2 and TRBJ1-4; D unresolved. The germline gives CDR1 SGHTA, CDR2 FQGNSA. Trimming shortened V by 2 bases and J by 8 bases, and 9 bases separated the two germline ends. The CDR3 is 13 residues long. CDR3 loop: CASSLRSGEKLFF. As DNA, the CDR3 is TGTGCCAGCAGCTTAAGATCGGGGGAAAAACTGTTTTTT.

CDR3 DNA sequence: TGTGCCTGGACCGCCGGGACAGGGGGTGGGCAGTTCTTC. This sequence encodes CAWTAGTGGGQFF. V usage is TRBV30 and J usage is TRBJ2-1, with TRBD1 identical over 11 bases. Unmatched junction bases numbered 8, after V lost 4 bases and J lost 12 bases. Per germline, CDR1 GTSNPN and CDR2 SVGIG (reference sequence). The CDR3 totals 13 residues.

The chain carries TRBV30 and TRBJ1-1, with D perhaps matching TRBD1 (5 bases). The CDR3 length is 14 residues. The V gene's germline CDR1 is GTSNPN and CDR2 SVGIG (reference sequence). V was shortened by 5 bases and J by 4 bases, with 17 bases between the two germline ends. CDR3 amino acids: CAWRRSGGVTEAFF. DNA of the CDR3: TGTGCCTGGCGGCGATCGGGGGGGGTCACTGAAGCTTTCTTT.

The chain links TRBV6-1 to TRBJ2-3; D remains unclear. The V end lost 6 bases, the J end lost 7 bases, and 11 bases lay between the germline ends. The CDR3 runs to 12 residues. Germline CDR1 reads MNHNS; CDR2 reads SASEGT. This CDR3 reads CASRNSRNTQYF. The CDR3 region has the DNA TGTGCCAGCAGAAACAGTAGGAATACGCAGTATTTT.

Notes on this clone: The sample holds other DNA sequences that translate to the same CDR3. The V call is TRBV5-1, the J call TRBJ1-1; possibly TRBD1 for D (5 bases). Germline V gives CDR1 SGHRS, CDR2 YFSETQ. CDR3 size: 15 residues. Trimming stripped 0 bases from V and 0 bases from J, with 9 bases between. DNA of the CDR3: TGCGCCAGCAGCTTGGCCGGGGGGTTGAACACTGAAGCTTTCTTT. It is translated as CASSLAGGLNTEAFF.

This rearrangement joins TRBV4-1 to TRBJ2-3, with D possibly being TRBD1 (5 bases). This CDR3 contains 16 residues. V gave up 1 base and J gave up 2 bases, with 13 bases separating them. CDR1 MGHRA and CDR2 YSYEKL come from the germline V gene. This CDR3 reads CASSQVAGSPTDTQYF. CDR3 coding DNA: TGCGCCAGCAGCCAAGTGGCAGGGTCCCCCACAGATACGCAGTATTTT.

The gene calls are TRBV9 and TRBJ2-7; D unclear. This CDR3 has 13 residues. Looked up from germline, CDR1 is SGDLS and CDR2 is YYNGEE. V shed 3 bases and J shed 5 bases, with 12 bases lying between them. The CDR3 spells CASSASTRDEQYF. DNA of the CDR3: TGTGCCAGCAGCGCCTCCACCCGAGACGAGCAGTACTTC.

In its sample, this clone was seen once. The chain recombines TRBV3-1 (or the pseudogene TRBV3-2) with TRBJ1-1, with D possibly TRBD1 on 6 matching bases. This CDR3 spans 12 amino acids. V gave up 4 bases and J gave up 8 bases, with 11 bases separating them. CDR1 LGHDT and CDR2 YNNKEL come from the germline V gene (reference sequence). CDR3 loop: CASSLNRGEAFF. The CDR3 DNA follows: TGTGCCAGCAGCCTCAATAGGGGGGAAGCTTTCTTT.

V is TRBV27 and J is TRBJ2-7; 8 nucleotides line up with TRBD2. Trimming took 4 bases from V and 4 from J; bases not matched to a gene: 15. The CDR3 has 17 residues. Germline V gene lookup returns CDR1 MNHEY and CDR2 SMNVEV (reference sequence). The CDR3 region has the DNA TGTGCCAGCAGTTCCGTACTAAGCGGGGGCCCCCTGTACGAGCAGTACTTC. Protein product: CASSSVLSGGPLYEQYF.

V and J are TRBV7-6 and TRBJ2-2, with 11 bases matching TRBD2. V trimming: 3 bases; J trimming: 1 base; junction bases outside the gene matches: 4. Germline V gives CDR1 SGHVS, CDR2 FNYEAQ. The CDR3 is 17 amino acids. The DNA of the CDR3 is TGTGCCAGCAGCTTCCTGACTAGCGGGGAGAACACCGGGGAGCTGTTTTTT. Residues: CASSFLTSGENTGELFF.

The chain has TRBV19 and TRBJ1-5, with TRBD1 matching over 7 bases. The CDR3 extends over 15 amino acids. Germline assignment: CDR1 LNHDA and CDR2 SQIVND (reference sequence). V trimming: 4 bases; J trimming: 4 bases; junction bases outside the gene matches: 7. This CDR3 is CASSTDRRFNQPQHF. CDR3 DNA: TGTGCCAGTAGTACGGACAGGCGATTTAATCAGCCCCAGCATTTT.

This clone was seen just once. This chain connects TRBV6-5 to TRBJ1-2, with 7 nucleotides matching TRBD1. CDR1 and CDR2 (germline): MNHEY, SVGAGI. CDR3 size: 14 residues. V was clipped by 6 bases and J by 1 base; unmatched bases: 5. The CDR3 reads CASRTGPLNYGYTF. CDR3 in DNA: TGTGCCAGCAGGACAGGGCCCCTTAACTATGGCTACACCTTC.

This chain joins TRBV19 and TRBJ2-3, with 11 bases fitting TRBD2. Germline V gives CDR1 LNHDA, CDR2 SQIVND (reference sequence). Trimming took 7 bases from V and 0 from J; bases not matched to a gene: 6. The CDR3 is 16 amino acids. CDR3 amino acids: CASTPTSGASTDTQYF. For the CDR3, the DNA is TGTGCCAGTACCCCGACTAGCGGGGCTAGCACAGATACGCAGTATTTT. The full variable domain, rest sourced from reference TRBV19 and TRBJ2-3, is DGGITQSPKYLFRKEGQNVTLSCEQNLNHDAMYWYRQDPGQGLRLIYYSQIVNDFQKGDIAEGYSVSREKKESFPLTVTSAQKNPTAFYLCASTPTSGASTDTQYFGPGTRLTVL.

V gene TRBV11-2 combines with J gene TRBJ1-1, with D tentatively TRBD1 (6 bases). With 0 bases removed from V and 11 bases from J, the gap between germline ends came to 16 bases. CDR3 size: 14 residues. Germline V gives CDR1 SGHAT, CDR2 FQNNGV. CDR3: CASSLDPQGFGAFF. CDR3 nucleotides: TGTGCCAGCAGCTTAGATCCACAGGGCTTTGGGGCTTTCTTT.

The V and J genes are TRBV6-5 and TRBJ2-7; TRBD1 aligns across 11 bases. This CDR3 has 14 amino acids. The germline CDR1 and CDR2 sequences are MNHEY and SVGAGI. V lost 6 bases, J lost 3 bases, and 4 bases stayed unmatched. CDR3 loop: CASRDRGRHYEQYF. Written as DNA, the CDR3 is TGTGCCAGCAGGGACAGGGGGCGCCACTACGAGCAGTACTTC.

This clone was found once. The same CDR3 arises from other DNA sequences in this sample as well. This chain links TRBV29-1 with TRBJ2-5, with D possibly matching TRBD1 (6 bases). V shed 4 bases and J shed 4 bases, with 13 bases lying between them. The germline V gene encodes CDR1 SQVTM and CDR2 ANQGSEA. The CDR3 has 13 residues. The CDR3 reads CSVGQGLGETQYF. DNA for the CDR3: TGCAGCGTTGGCCAGGGGCTGGGAGAGACCCAGTACTTC.